This T cell receptor beta chain appears in the sequencing data of a study of cytomegalovirus exposure and HLA in healthy donors. Study-level points and caveats: In a later analysis, TCR beta V- and J-gene trimming showed a link to a missense DCLRE1C variant. Later analysis showed most CMV-associated TCR beta chains appearing HLA-restricted. Sequencing likely caused a cluster of highly shared sequence variants. Earlier analysis yielded a pattern in which most TCR beta V segments were productive about 90% or about 30% of the time.

On this clone itself: Its specificity is unknown.

The germline CDR1 and CDR2 sequences are SGHTA and FQGNSA. Germline trimming cut 4 bases from V and 4 bases from J; bases unmatched to any gene: 6. The CDR3 totals 14 residues. The PCR made use of 60 Vbeta and 13 Jbeta primers. Profiling relied on immunoSEQ multiplex PCR, and the TCRdb table lists in-frame clones only, not all of them. The sample lists roughly 140,000 clones, 79% occurring once. The clonotype comes from a man aged 45-65 years in good health and CMV-seropositive. The sequenced material came from PBMCs. The V call is TRBV7-2, the J call TRBJ2-7; 8 bases are shared with TRBD1. As DNA, the CDR3 is TGTGCCAGCAGCTCCGGGACAGGTCATTACGAGCAGTACTTC. Translating gives CASSSGTGHYEQYF.